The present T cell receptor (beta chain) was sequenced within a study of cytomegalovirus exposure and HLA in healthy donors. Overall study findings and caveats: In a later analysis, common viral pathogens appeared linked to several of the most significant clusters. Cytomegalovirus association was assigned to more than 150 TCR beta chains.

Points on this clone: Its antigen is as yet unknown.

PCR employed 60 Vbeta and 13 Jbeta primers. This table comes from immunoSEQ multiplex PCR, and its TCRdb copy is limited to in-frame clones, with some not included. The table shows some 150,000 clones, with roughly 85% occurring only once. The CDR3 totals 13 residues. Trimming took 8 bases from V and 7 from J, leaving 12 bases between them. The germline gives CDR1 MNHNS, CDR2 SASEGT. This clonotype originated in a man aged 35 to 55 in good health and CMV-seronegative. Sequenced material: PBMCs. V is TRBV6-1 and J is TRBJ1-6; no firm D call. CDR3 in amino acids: CASGGGFNSPLHF. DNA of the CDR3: TGTGCCAGCGGCGGCGGATTCAATTCACCCCTCCACTTT.